The 24 T cell receptor beta chains below all came from one sample that was sequenced in a study of CD8 T cells in ankylosing spondylitis. A single record per CDR3 protein comes from TCRdb applying MiXCR to the 5' RACE reads. The repertoire holds about 340,000 distinct CDR3 sequences, with approximately 8% as singletons. Study conclusions and caveats: Typical of ankylosing spondylitis blood, it appeared, was a TCR beta motif of fewer than ten highly homologous variants.

Their antigen targets remain unknown. Sequencing was done on a sample of blood, either unsorted or a sorted T cell fraction (not recorded which). These receptors were collected from a male donor with ankylosing spondylitis.

This clonotype was found many times. The CDR3 DNA is TGTGCCAGCAGCGACCACAGGGGGCTCGGGTATGAGCAGTTCTTC. As protein: CASSDHRGLGYEQFF. The gene calls are TRBV11-2 and TRBJ2-1, with 9 positions matching TRBD1. This CDR3 comprises 15 residues. Losses at the gene ends were 5 bases for V and 8 bases for J; bases not matched to a gene: 10. CDR1 SGHAT and CDR2 FQNNGV come from the germline V gene.

The rearrangement links TRBV7-9 to TRBJ2-4, with TRBD2 matching over 9 bases. The ends lost 5 bases at V and 5 bases at J; junction bases unmatched: 4. Germline CDR1 is SEHNR and CDR2 is FQNEAQ (reference sequence). There are 14 residues in the CDR3. The CDR3 protein is CASSRLAVQNIQYF. For the CDR3, the DNA is TGTGCCAGCAGCCGACTAGCGGTCCAAAACATTCAGTACTTC.

The V gene is TRBV28, the J gene TRBJ1-6, with TRBD1 as a possible D gene (5 bases). V was clipped by 3 bases and J by 9 bases, with 12 bases between them. Germline V gene sequence: CDR1 MDHEN, CDR2 SYDVKM. This CDR3 is built from 14 residues. The CDR3: CASSFGQGGSPLHF. In DNA form, the CDR3 reads TGTGCCAGCAGTTTCGGTCAGGGTGGTTCACCCCTCCACTTT.

This clonotype was recorded many times. V usage is TRBV7-3 and J usage is TRBJ2-1; the D is unclear. The CDR3 is made up of 14 amino acids. The V and J ends lost 0 bases and 7 bases respectively, with 10 bases between them. In germline, CDR1 is SGHTA, CDR2 FQGTGA. CDR3 DNA sequence: TGTGCCAGCAGCTTAACAGGTGCCTGGAATGAGCAGTTCTTC. Encoded protein: CASSLTGAWNEQFF.

Ten or more counts support this clonotype. The CDR3 nucleotides are TGTGCCAGCAGTTTATGGGGGGGATTGAATCAGCCCCAGCATTTT. It is translated as CASSLWGGLNQPQHF. This rearrangement joins TRBV12-3 or TRBV12-4 to TRBJ1-5, with a tentative D call TRBD1 (5 bases). This CDR3 has 15 amino acids. Between the trimmed V and J ends, which lost 2 bases and 4 bases, there was a span of 12 bases.

This clonotype was observed a few times. The chain uses TRBV4-1 and TRBJ2-7; a weak D match, TRBD2 (5 bases). Germline V gives CDR1 MGHRA, CDR2 YSYEKL. The CDR3 runs to 16 residues. The V and J ends lost 4 bases and 0 bases respectively, with 16 bases between them. The chain's CDR3 is CASSLQTGGSSYEQYF. The CDR3 DNA reads TGCGCCAGCAGCCTCCAGACGGGTGGGAGCTCCTACGAGCAGTACTTC.

The sample holds a few counts of this clonotype. The chain is built from TRBV5-1 and TRBJ2-5; D gene unclear. V lost 1 base and J lost 5, with 6 bases in between. CDR3 size: 12 residues. The germline V gene encodes CDR1 SGHRS and CDR2 YFSETQ. The CDR3: CASSLQSETQYF. CDR3 coding DNA: TGCGCCAGCAGCTTGCAGTCGGAGACCCAGTACTTC.

The chain carries TRBV6-2 or TRBV6-3 and TRBJ2-1; the D gene is possibly TRBD2 (6 bases). The germline V and J ends were trimmed by 6 bases and 0 bases, with 15 bases remaining between them. This CDR3 contains 16 residues. Germline CDR1 is MNHEY and CDR2 is SVGEGT. Written as DNA, the CDR3 is TGTGCCAGCAGGGGACTGCGCGAGAGCTCCTACAATGAGCAGTTCTTC. Protein product: CASRGLRESSYNEQFF.

This clonotype appeared many times. The chain joins TRBV20-1 to TRBJ1-3; D uncertain. V gave up 2 bases and J gave up 4 bases, with 15 bases separating them. Germline assignment: CDR1 DFQATT and CDR2 SNEGSKA (reference sequence). The CDR3 has 15 residues. The CDR3 region has the DNA TGCAGTGCTAGACCCACGACTTGGTTCGGAAACACCATATATTTT. Residues: CSARPTTWFGNTIYF.

Many counts were recorded for this clonotype. The chain employs TRBV20-1 and TRBJ1-1, with TRBD1 matching over 11 bases. The V segment lost 5 bases and the J segment 4 bases; nucleotides outside the gene matches: 3. Germline CDR1 reads DFQATT; CDR2 reads SNEGSKA (reference sequence). The CDR3 runs to 13 residues. CDR3 loop: CSAPGTGGTEAFF. The CDR3 DNA sequence: TGCAGTGCTCCCGGGACAGGGGGCACTGAAGCTTTCTTT.

The chain has TRBV10-3 and TRBJ2-7, with TRBD1 identical over 10 bases. The CDR3 spans 13 residues. Germline V CDR1 and CDR2: ENHRY, SYGVKD. After removal of 8 bases from V and 6 bases from J, the junction contained 7 bases not matched to a gene. CDR3 amino acids: CAILGTGASEQYF. As DNA, the CDR3 is TGTGCCATCTTGGGGACAGGGGCTAGCGAGCAGTACTTC.

V and J are TRBV7-2 and TRBJ2-7; D is perhaps TRBD2 (6 bases). Looked up from germline, CDR1 is SGHTA and CDR2 is FQGNSA. Trimming shortened V by 5 bases and J by 7 bases, and 21 bases separated the two germline ends. The CDR3 contains 15 residues. Here the CDR3 reads CASSLADGSSEEQYF. DNA of the CDR3: TGTGCCAGCAGCCTGGCGGACGGGTCTAGCGAAGAGCAGTACTTC.

This clonotype has a count of ten or more. V and J are TRBV20-1 and TRBJ2-2; D possibly uses TRBD1 or TRBD2 (6 bases each). The germline V gene encodes CDR1 DFQATT and CDR2 SNEGSKA (reference sequence). The V and J ends lost 4 bases and 7 bases respectively, with 19 bases between them. This CDR3 region has 15 residues. The CDR3 sequence: CSANPVGGRGGELFF. In DNA form, the CDR3 reads TGCAGTGCTAACCCCGTTGGGGGGCGAGGCGGGGAGCTGTTTTTT.

The CDR3 reads CASSEGTSGANVLTF. CDR3 nucleotide sequence: TGTGCCAGCTCAGAGGGGACCTCTGGGGCCAACGTCCTGACTTTC. The gene calls are TRBV18 and TRBJ2-6; D possibly uses TRBD1 or TRBD2 (5 bases each). Trimming took 5 bases from V and 0 from J, leaving 8 bases between them. Per the germline V gene, CDR1 is KGHSH and CDR2 is LQKENI. The CDR3 runs 15 residues.

This clonotype came up many times. Germline and junction disagree at one end, which may indicate a read error. The CDR3 coding sequence is TGCAGCGGTGAACTAGGGTCGGGGGTTACAGATACGCAGTATTTT. Protein product: CSGELGSGVTDTQYF. This sequence joins TRBV29-1 and TRBJ2-3, with a tentative D call TRBD2 (6 bases). This CDR3 region has 15 residues. Germline-derived CDR1 and CDR2 are SQVTM and ANQGSEA.

In this sample, this clonotype turned up many times. The chain combines TRBV4-1 with TRBJ2-7; D is uncertain. The germline V and J ends were trimmed by 2 bases and 5 bases, with 4 bases remaining between them. The germline gives CDR1 MGHRA, CDR2 YSYEKL. This CDR3 region has 11 residues. CDR3 in amino acids: CASSQTHEQYF. As DNA, the CDR3 is TGCGCCAGCAGCCAAACCCACGAGCAGTACTTC.

The chain joins TRBV6-5 to TRBJ2-7; 7 bases fit TRBD1. Looked up from germline, CDR1 is MNHEY and CDR2 is SVGAGI. J was trimmed by 3 bases and V by 2 bases; bases with no gene match: 10. This CDR3 is built from 16 residues. The CDR3 DNA reads TGTGCCAGCAGTTACCTATCGACAGGGCCAAGCTACGAGCAGTACTTC. Its translation: CASSYLSTGPSYEQYF.

In its sample, this clonotype was seen many times. The chain links TRBV5-1 to TRBJ1-1; D is undetermined. V was pared by 0 bases and J by 10 bases, with 16 bases between. This CDR3 has 14 residues. CDR1 and CDR2 (germline): SGHRS, YFSETQ. CDR3 in DNA: TGCGCCAGCAGCTTGGCCGTGGGTTCTTCGTCAGCTTTCTTT. This translates into CASSLAVGSSSAFF.

The rearrangement links TRBV5-5 to TRBJ2-2; D is ambiguous. CDR1 and CDR2 (germline): SGHKS, YYEKEE (reference sequence). V shed 0 bases and J shed 4 bases, with 7 bases lying between them. The CDR3 consists of 14 residues. The CDR3 nucleotides read TGTGCCAGCAGCTTGGCCGTATCCACCGGGGAGCTGTTTTTT. It is translated as CASSLAVSTGELFF.

In its sample, this clonotype was seen a few times. The chain uses TRBV7-9 and TRBJ2-1; D possibly corresponds to TRBD2 (6 bases). V was clipped by 5 bases and J by 2 bases, with 13 bases between them. The germline V gene encodes CDR1 SEHNR and CDR2 FQNEAQ (reference sequence). This CDR3 is 15 amino acids long. The CDR3 here is CASSPTGEAYNEQFF. The CDR3 DNA is TGTGCCAGCAGCCCCACGGGGGAAGCCTACAATGAGCAGTTCTTC. Full variable domain (remainder filled in from reference TRBV7-9 and TRBJ2-1): DTGVSQNPRHKITKRGQNVTFRCDPISEHNRLYWYRQTLGQGPEFLTYFQNEAQLEKSRLLSDRFSAERPKGSFSTLEIQRTEQGDSAMYLCASSPTGEAYNEQFFGPGTRLTVL.

This clonotype was observed a handful of times. This rearrangement joins TRBV5-1 to TRBJ2-1; D possibly corresponds to TRBD2 (6 bases). Trimming stripped 0 bases from V and 6 bases from J, with 13 bases between. Germline values: CDR1 SGHRS, CDR2 YFSETQ. There are 15 residues in the CDR3. The CDR3 coding sequence is TGCGCCAGCAGCTTGGCAGCGGGTCGCCCCAATGAGCAGTTCTTC. Translating it yields CASSLAAGRPNEQFF.

This clonotype has only a few counts. The chain carries TRBV10-2 and TRBJ2-7, with D unclear. Germline CDR1 and CDR2: WSHSY and SAAADI. Trimming removed 3 bases from V and 3 bases from J, with 9 bases in between. CDR3 length: 13 amino acids. CDR3 in DNA: TGCGCCAGCAGTGAACAGATCTTCTACGAGCAGTACTTC. Amino acid sequence: CASSEQIFYEQYF.

As DNA, the CDR3 is TGTGCCAGCAGCCCCGGGACAGGGCTCGATGAGCAGTTCTTC. As protein: CASSPGTGLDEQFF. The chain links TRBV5-4 to TRBJ2-1, with TRBD1 identical over 9 bases. J was trimmed by 8 bases and V by 4 bases; bases with no gene match: 7. From germline, CDR1 is SGHNT and CDR2 YYREEE (reference sequence). CDR3 size: 14 residues.

J is TRBJ1-2 and V is TRBV12-3 or TRBV12-4, with D tentatively TRBD1 (6 bases). The CDR3 totals 13 residues. With 6 bases removed from V and 3 bases from J, the gap between germline ends came to 11 bases. The CDR3 sequence: CASSPGQYYGYTF. The CDR3 coding sequence is TGTGCCAGCAGCCCCGGACAGTACTATGGCTACACCTTC.